The 32 T cell receptor beta chains reported below all come from one sample, sequenced in a study of blood T cell repertoires in COVID-19. TCRdb's copy holds only in-frame clones and misses some; the assay was immunoSEQ multiplex PCR. The table includes about 70,000 clones, around 87% detected once. The sequencing input was peripheral blood. Every receptor here comes from a woman aged 18-29 years with acute or convalescent COVID-19.

CDR3 loop: CASSFDRGNSYEQYF. For the CDR3, the DNA is TGTGCCAGCAGCTTCGACAGGGGAAACTCCTACGAGCAGTACTTC. The chain employs TRBV5-6 and TRBJ2-7; TRBD1 aligns across 8 bases. The CDR3 has 15 residues. Germline V lookup: CDR1 SGHDT, CDR2 YYEEEE. Trimming cost V 2 bases and J 0 bases; bases outside gene matches: 4.

This chain connects TRBV3-1 (or the pseudogene TRBV3-2) to TRBJ2-1, with D unresolved. This CDR3 contains 12 residues. Trimming removed 3 bases at V and 7 bases at J, with 7 bases between. Germline V lookup: CDR1 LGHDT, CDR2 YNNKEL (reference sequence). The CDR3 sequence: CASSHRRNEQFF. The CDR3 DNA follows: TGTGCCAGCAGCCACCGGAGAAATGAGCAGTTCTTC.

This clone has a single count. V is TRBV6-5 and J is TRBJ1-5; TRBD1 matches at 7 bases. The CDR3 totals 13 residues. The junction had 2 bases not matched to a gene; V was cut back by 5 bases and J by 4 bases. Germline CDR1 MNHEY, CDR2 SVGAGI. CDR3 sequence reads: CASSRDRNQPQHF. DNA of the CDR3: TGTGCCAGCAGTCGGGACAGAAATCAGCCCCAGCATTTT.

This chain uses TRBV11-2 with TRBJ1-6; a weak D match, TRBD1 (5 bases). The length of the CDR3 is 14 residues. Germline V CDR1 and CDR2: SGHAT, FQNNGV. Trimming pared 4 bases from V and 2 bases from J, leaving 6 bases between. The CDR3 region has the DNA TGTGCCAGCAGCTCGGGGGCCTATAATTCACCCCTCCACTTT. It is translated as CASSSGAYNSPLHF.

The chain joins TRBV4-1 to TRBJ1-6; D is perhaps TRBD1 (6 bases). Germline CDR1 is MGHRA and CDR2 is YSYEKL. Trimming removed 1 base at V and 7 bases at J, with 8 bases between. The CDR3 is 14 residues long. Here the CDR3 DNA reads TGCGCCAGCAGCCAAGGGACAGCAAATTCACCCCTCCACTTT. It codes for CASSQGTANSPLHF.

J is TRBJ2-3 and V is TRBV15; 11 bases are a match to TRBD1. The CDR3 totals 16 residues. J lost 2 bases, V lost 0 bases, and 1 base had no gene match. Looked up from germline, CDR1 is LNHNV and CDR2 is YYDKDF (reference sequence). CDR3 protein: CATSREGQGATDTQYF. CDR3 bases: TGTGCCACCAGCAGAGAAGGACAGGGGGCCACAGATACGCAGTATTTT.

This chain connects TRBV30 to TRBJ2-5; D unclear. V was trimmed by 1 base and J by 0 bases, leaving 6 bases between them. CDR1 and CDR2 (germline): GTSNPN, SVGIG (reference sequence). The CDR3 contains 13 residues. DNA for the CDR3: TGTGCCTGGAGTGCGTACAACCAAGAGACCCAGTACTTC. Residues: CAWSAYNQETQYF.

The chain combines TRBV12-3 or TRBV12-4 with TRBJ2-7; no clear D. V was clipped by 6 bases and J by 6 bases, with 15 bases between them. The CDR3 is made up of 13 amino acids. The CDR3 protein is CASSLNGHSEQYF. The CDR3, as DNA: TGTGCCAGCAGCCTGAACGGCCACAGCGAGCAGTACTTC.

The V and J genes are TRBV7-9 and TRBJ2-3, with 10 positions matching TRBD2. V trimming: 3 bases; J trimming: 5 bases; junction bases outside the gene matches: 8. CDR1 is SEHNR and CDR2 is FQNEAQ in the germline V gene (reference sequence). The CDR3 covers 16 residues. For the CDR3, the DNA is TGTGCCAGCAGCTTCAATAGCGGGGGGTATAAAGATACGCAGTATTTT. Protein: CASSFNSGGYKDTQYF.

This clone was counted between two and nine times. The chain uses TRBV7-2 and TRBJ1-6; TRBD1 agrees at 7 bases. The V gene's germline CDR1 is SGHTA and CDR2 FQGNSA. The CDR3 extends over 15 amino acids. Losses at the gene ends were 2 bases for V and 5 bases for J; bases not matched to a gene: 3. DNA of the CDR3: TGTGCCAGCAGCTTATCCAGGGGGGATAATTCACCCCTCCACTTT. Protein product: CASSLSRGDNSPLHF.

This rearrangement joins TRBV5-1 to TRBJ1-2; TRBD1 aligns across 9 bases. Germline trimming cut 5 bases from V and 6 bases from J; bases unmatched to any gene: 11. The CDR3 totals 15 residues. Per germline, CDR1 SGHRS and CDR2 YFSETQ. The CDR3 DNA reads as TGCGCCAGCAGTGAACAACAGGGGGCCGTTGATGGCTACACCTTC. Its protein is CASSEQQGAVDGYTF.

V and J are TRBV29-1 and TRBJ2-3; 12 nucleotides match TRBD2. V gave up 7 bases and J gave up 3 bases; unmatched junction bases: 8. The germline V gene has CDR1 SQVTM and CDR2 ANQGSEA. The CDR3 consists of 15 residues. DNA of the CDR3: TGCAGCGCCAAGGGACTAGCGGGTAGGACAGATACGCAGTATTTT. This sequence encodes CSAKGLAGRTDTQYF.

The V call is TRBV2, the J call TRBJ1-2; maybe TRBD1 (5 bases). CDR3 size: 15 residues. The V gene lost 5 bases and the J gene lost 4 bases, with 17 bases spanning the gap. CDR1 and CDR2 from the germline V gene are SNHLY and FYNNEI. In nucleotides, the CDR3 is TGTGCCAGCAGTTGGGGCAGGGAGGGGTCCTATGGCTACACCTTC. Protein sequence: CASSWGREGSYGYTF.

This chain uses TRBV7-8 with TRBJ2-3, with D perhaps matching TRBD1 (6 bases). The germline CDR1 and CDR2 sequences are SGHVS and FQNEAQ. The V end lost 1 base, the J end lost 2 bases, and 7 bases lay between the germline ends. This CDR3 comprises 14 residues. The CDR3 coding sequence is TGTGCCAGCAGCTTAGGGACAGACACAGATACGCAGTATTTT. Its protein product is CASSLGTDTDTQYF. Together with reference TRBV7-8 and TRBJ2-3, the CDR3 gives the full variable domain: GAGVSQSPRYKVAKRGQDVALRCDPISGHVSLFWYQQALGQGPEFLTYFQNEAQLDKSGLPSDRFFAERPEGSVSTLKIQRTQQEDSAVYLCASSLGTDTDTQYFGPGTRLTVL.

V usage is TRBV5-1 and J usage is TRBJ2-7; D not certain. Germline values: CDR1 SGHRS, CDR2 YFSETQ. Trimming cost V 0 bases and J 5 bases, with 9 bases left between them. This CDR3 has 13 residues. CDR3 coding DNA: TGCGCCAGCAGCTTGGTGGCGCGGAACGAGCAGTACTTC. This encodes CASSLVARNEQYF.

The chain employs TRBV6-4 and TRBJ2-5, with 10 bases matching TRBD2. Germline-derived CDR1 and CDR2 are MRHNA and SNTAGT. The CDR3 runs to 18 residues. J lost 2 bases, V lost 6 bases, and 15 bases had no gene match. This CDR3 is CASSPREREGPDQETQYF. The CDR3 nucleotides read TGTGCCAGCAGCCCCCGTGAGCGGGAGGGCCCGGATCAAGAGACCCAGTACTTC.

The rearrangement joins TRBV4-3 to TRBJ1-2, with 9 bases lining up with TRBD1. This CDR3 is built from 17 residues. Germline CDR1 and CDR2: LGHNA and YSLEER. V shed 0 bases and J 3 bases; nucleotides not matched to a gene: 8. The chain's CDR3 is CASSQDQMRDRDYGYTF. In DNA form, the CDR3 reads TGCGCCAGCAGCCAAGATCAAATGCGGGACAGGGACTATGGCTACACCTTC.

The V and J genes are TRBV5-1 and TRBJ1-3; TRBD1 matches at 7 bases. The CDR3 covers 15 residues. The J segment lost 2 bases and the V segment lost 0 bases, leaving 2 bases of the junction unmatched. The germline gives CDR1 SGHRS, CDR2 YFSETQ. CDR3 coding DNA: TGCGCCAGCAGCTTGGGAGGGGGCACTGGAAACACCATATATTTT. It specifies CASSLGGGTGNTIYF.

The genes are TRBV7-2 and TRBJ2-3, with D possibly matching TRBD2 (6 bases). With 4 bases removed from V and 2 bases from J, the gap between germline ends came to 10 bases. Germline V gene sequence: CDR1 SGHTA, CDR2 FQGNSA. The CDR3 sequence is 14 residues long. CDR3 sequence (DNA): TGTGCCAGCAGCTGGACTACGACCACAGATACGCAGTATTTT. Protein: CASSWTTTTDTQYF.

This chain links TRBV6-5 with TRBJ1-2, with 9 bases that match TRBD1. From germline, CDR1 is MNHEY and CDR2 SVGAGI. The CDR3 totals 13 residues. The junction had 7 bases not matched to a gene; V was cut back by 6 bases and J by 8 bases. The CDR3: CASSQGQGVGYTF. In DNA form, the CDR3 reads TGTGCCAGCAGCCAGGGACAGGGAGTCGGCTACACCTTC.

The rearrangement joins TRBV18 to TRBJ1-6; D is unresolved. Germline V gene data show CDR1 as KGHSH and CDR2 as LQKENI. Trimming took 6 bases from V and 12 from J, leaving 15 bases between them. The CDR3 totals 13 residues. CDR3 DNA sequence: TGTGCCAGCTCTCCCCAGGATCTTGAACCCCTCCACTTT. This encodes CASSPQDLEPLHF.

The genes are TRBV6-5 and TRBJ1-5, with D unresolved. Germline values: CDR1 MNHEY, CDR2 SVGAGI. This CDR3 spans 15 amino acids. Trimming removed 10 bases at V and 3 bases at J, with 19 bases between. For the CDR3, the DNA is TGTGCCAAGAAGGAGGCAGGAGACTCCAATCAGCCCCAGCATTTT. As protein: CAKKEAGDSNQPQHF.

The genes are TRBV19 and TRBJ2-3, with 7 nucleotides matching TRBD1. Germline CDR1 and CDR2: LNHDA and SQIVND (reference sequence). V lost 4 bases to trimming and J lost 1 base; unmatched junction nucleotides: 8. The CDR3 loop spans 16 amino acids. The CDR3 protein is CASSKNRGSGTDTQYF. Written as DNA, the CDR3 is TGTGCCAGTAGTAAAAACAGGGGCAGTGGCACAGATACGCAGTATTTT.

CDR3 residues: CASSYGPGGGFNEQFF. CDR3 nucleotides: TGTGCCAGCAGTTACGGCCCAGGGGGCGGGTTCAATGAGCAGTTCTTC. V and J are TRBV6-6 and TRBJ2-1; 8 bases map to TRBD1. J gave up 6 bases and V 2 bases, and 9 bases lay outside the gene matches. The CDR3 is 16 residues long. Germline V gives CDR1 MNHNY, CDR2 SVGAGI (reference sequence).

The chain is built from TRBV19 and TRBJ2-2; TRBD1 agrees at 9 bases. Per germline, CDR1 LNHDA and CDR2 SQIVND (reference sequence). V lost 5 bases and J lost 0; bases outside the gene matches: 7. The CDR3 is 17 amino acids. CDR3: CASSPGTGYANTGELFF. The CDR3 coding sequence is TGTGCCAGTAGTCCAGGGACAGGGTACGCGAACACCGGGGAGCTGTTTTTT.

This clone was observed a single time. The J gene is TRBJ2-3, the V gene TRBV28; D unclear. Trimming left V 6 bases short and J 0 bases short, with 7 bases between. The CDR3 consists of 13 residues. From germline, CDR1 is MDHEN and CDR2 SYDVKM. The CDR3: CASRGTSTDTQYF. As DNA, the CDR3 is TGTGCCAGCAGGGGCACTAGCACAGATACGCAGTATTTT.

This sequence joins TRBV6-4 and TRBJ2-1, with 9 bases aligning to TRBD1. This CDR3 region has 15 residues. Germline lookup yields CDR1 MRHNA and CDR2 SNTAGT. V gave up 0 bases and J gave up 10 bases; unmatched junction bases: 7. As DNA, the CDR3 is TGTGCCAGCAGTGACTCGGTACAGGGGGCTGGGGAGCAGTTCTTC. It codes for CASSDSVQGAGEQFF.

This rearrangement joins TRBV10-2 to TRBJ2-1, with 9 bases lining up with TRBD2. Germline CDR1 and CDR2: WSHSY and SAAADI. This CDR3 region has 15 residues. With V trimmed by 3 bases and J by 7 bases, 7 bases remained unmatched. CDR3 protein: CASSDMAGGPNEQFF. The CDR3 DNA reads TGCGCCAGCAGTGATATGGCGGGAGGGCCGAATGAGCAGTTCTTC.

The V call is TRBV24-1, the J call TRBJ2-1; 8 nucleotides align to TRBD2. The germline V gene encodes CDR1 KGHDR and CDR2 SFDVKD. V lost 2 bases, J lost 8 bases, and 10 bases stayed unmatched. The CDR3 sequence is 16 residues long. The CDR3 DNA is TGTGCCACCAGTGATTCCACAGCGGGGGTCTTTGATGAGCAGTTCTTC. This translates into CATSDSTAGVFDEQFF.

The V gene is TRBV5-1, the J gene TRBJ2-3, with 8 positions matching TRBD1. The CDR3 is made up of 17 amino acids. With V trimmed by 0 bases and J by 8 bases, 14 bases remained unmatched. In germline, CDR1 is SGHRS, CDR2 YFSETQ. CDR3 sequence (DNA): TGCGCCAGCAGCTTGGCCCTAGGACAGGGCATCCCCCCTACGCAGTATTTT. Protein: CASSLALGQGIPPTQYF.

Regarding this clone: Different DNA sequences within this sample yield the same CDR3. V is TRBV9 and J is TRBJ2-5; 13 bases line up with TRBD2. This CDR3 is built from 15 residues. The trim removed 2 bases at V and 5 bases at J, leaving 3 bases unmatched. CDR1 is SGDLS, CDR2 YYNGEE, per germline. CDR3 in amino acids: CASSVGLAGVETQYF. In DNA form, the CDR3 reads TGTGCCAGCAGCGTCGGACTAGCGGGAGTGGAGACCCAGTACTTC.

This clone was recorded only once. The CDR3 region has the DNA TGTGCCAGCAGCTTAGAACAGGGAACTGAAGCTTTCTTT. Translation gives CASSLEQGTEAFF. V is TRBV7-9 and J is TRBJ1-1; weak D call: TRBD1 (6 bases). The V and J ends lost 1 base and 5 bases respectively, with 8 bases between them. The CDR3 length is 13 residues. CDR1 SEHNR and CDR2 FQNEAQ come from the germline V gene (reference sequence).